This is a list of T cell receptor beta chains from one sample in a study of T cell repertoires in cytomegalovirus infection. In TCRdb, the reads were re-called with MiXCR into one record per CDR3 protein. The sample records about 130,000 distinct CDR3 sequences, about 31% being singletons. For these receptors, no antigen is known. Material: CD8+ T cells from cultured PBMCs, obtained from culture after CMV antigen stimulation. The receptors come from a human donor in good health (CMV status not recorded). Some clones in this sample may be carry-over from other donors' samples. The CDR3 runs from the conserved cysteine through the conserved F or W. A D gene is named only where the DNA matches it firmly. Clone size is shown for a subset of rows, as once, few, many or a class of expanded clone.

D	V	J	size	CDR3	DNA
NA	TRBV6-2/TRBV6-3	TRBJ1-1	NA	CASSYSTAGESF	TGTGCCAGCAGTTACTCGACGGCAGGGGAATCCTTT
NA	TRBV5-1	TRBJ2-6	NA	CASSPGGGTGLSGANVLTF	TGCGCCAGCAGCCCGGGAGGCGGGACAGGTCTCTCTGGGGCCAACGTCCTGACTTTC
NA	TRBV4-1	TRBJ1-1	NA	CASSQDVSDLEAFF	TGCGCCAGCAGCCAAGATGTCTCGGACCTTGAAGCTTTCTTT
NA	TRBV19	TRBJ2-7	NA	CASSISEGRTYEQYF	TGTGCCAGTAGTATCAGTGAGGGACGCACCTACGAGCAGTACTTC
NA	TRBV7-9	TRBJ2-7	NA	CASLGDESYEQYF	TGTGCCAGCCTTGGAGACGAGAGCTACGAGCAGTACTTC
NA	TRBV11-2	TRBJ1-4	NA	CASSLAGPEKLFF	TGTGCCAGCAGCTTAGCAGGGCCTGAAAAACTGTTTTTT
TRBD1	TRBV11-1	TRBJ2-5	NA	CASSPPGQLQETQYF	TGTGCCAGCAGCCCGCCGGGACAGCTACAAGAGACCCAGTACTTC
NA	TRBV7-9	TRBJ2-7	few	CASSDSLRGPEQYF	TGTGCCAGCAGCGATTCACTACGGGGGCCCGAGCAGTACTTC
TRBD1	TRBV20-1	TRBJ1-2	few	CSARQTGNDGYTF	TGCAGTGCTAGACAGACAGGGAACGATGGCTACACCTTC
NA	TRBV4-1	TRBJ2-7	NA	CASSQVSVGTVSYEQYF	TGCGCCAGCAGCCAAGTGAGTGTCGGGACGGTCTCCTACGAGCAGTACTTC
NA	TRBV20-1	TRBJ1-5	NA	CSARDALGNQPQHF	TGCAGTGCCCGGGATGCTCTGGGCAATCAGCCCCAGCATTTT
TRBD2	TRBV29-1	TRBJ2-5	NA	CSVGRAGGQETQYF	TGCAGCGTTGGAAGAGCGGGGGGCCAAGAGACCCAGTACTTC
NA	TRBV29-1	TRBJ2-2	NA	CSVEVAANTGELFF	TGCAGCGTTGAGGTCGCCGCGAACACCGGGGAGCTGTTTTTT
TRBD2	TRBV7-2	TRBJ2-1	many	CASSRPVLAGGNYNEQFF	TGTGCCAGCAGTCGTCCCGTCCTAGCGGGGGGAAATTACAATGAGCAGTTCTTC
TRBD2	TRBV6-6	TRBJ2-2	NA	CASRYSRLADTGELFF	TGTGCCAGCCGTTACTCACGACTAGCGGACACCGGGGAGCTGTTTTTT
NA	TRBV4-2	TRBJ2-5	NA	CASSQRGTSETQYF	TGTGCCAGCAGCCAGCGAGGGACGAGCGAGACCCAGTACTTC
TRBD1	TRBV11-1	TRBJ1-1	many	CASSRIQGMNTEAFF	TGTGCCAGCAGCCGTATACAGGGGATGAACACTGAAGCTTTCTTT
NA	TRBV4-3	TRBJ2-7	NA	CASSQGRVSYEQYF	TGCGCCAGCAGCCAAGGCCGCGTGTCCTACGAGCAGTACTTC
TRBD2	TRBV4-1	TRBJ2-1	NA	CASSLPTSGAYNEQFF	TGCGCCAGCAGCCTTCCGACTAGCGGGGCCTACAATGAGCAGTTCTTC
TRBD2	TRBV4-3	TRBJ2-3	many	CASSQVAAGIPDTQYF	TGCGCCAGCAGCCAAGTGGCAGCGGGGATCCCAGATACGCAGTATTTT
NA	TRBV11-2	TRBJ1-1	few	CASSLGPGLGAFF	TGTGCCAGCAGCTTAGGGCCGGGACTTGGAGCTTTCTTT
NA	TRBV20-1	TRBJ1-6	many	CSARAHSSYNSPLHF	TGCAGTGCTAGGGCTCATAGCTCCTATAATTCACCCCTCCACTTT
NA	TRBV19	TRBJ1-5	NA	CASRREVYSNQPQHF	TGTGCCAGTAGGCGCGAAGTATATAGCAATCAGCCCCAGCATTTT
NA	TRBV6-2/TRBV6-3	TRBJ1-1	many	CASSFGGITEAFF	TGTGCCAGCAGTTTCGGGGGCATCACTGAAGCTTTCTTT
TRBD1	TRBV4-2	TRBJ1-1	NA	CASSQDYRGVSTGEAFF	TGTGCCAGCAGCCAAGACTACAGGGGAGTAAGTACGGGTGAAGCTTTCTTT
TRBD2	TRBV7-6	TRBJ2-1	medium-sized	CASSLGRGGMSYNEQFF	TGTGCCAGCAGCCTAGGAAGGGGAGGGATGTCCTACAATGAGCAGTTCTTC
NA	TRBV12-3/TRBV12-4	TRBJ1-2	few	CASSLVWQDYGYTF	TGTGCCAGCAGTTTAGTGTGGCAGGACTATGGCTACACCTTC
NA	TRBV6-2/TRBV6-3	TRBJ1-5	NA	CASSWTINQPQHF	TGTGCCAGCAGCTGGACAATCAATCAGCCCCAGCATTTT
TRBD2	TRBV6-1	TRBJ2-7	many	CASSPGGETYEQYF	TGTGCCAGCAGTCCCGGGGGGGAGACTTACGAGCAGTACTTC
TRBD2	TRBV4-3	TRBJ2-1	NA	CASSPVTGGGASEQFF	TGCGCCAGCAGCCCCGTCACAGGCGGGGGGGCCTCTGAGCAGTTCTTC
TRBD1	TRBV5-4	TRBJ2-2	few	CASSPETGAGELFF	TGTGCCAGCAGCCCCGAAACAGGGGCCGGGGAGCTGTTTTTT
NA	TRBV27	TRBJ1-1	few	CASSLYSDTEAFF	TGTGCCAGCAGTCTCTACAGTGACACTGAAGCTTTCTTT
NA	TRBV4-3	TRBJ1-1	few	CASSLNLDKTEAFF	TGCGCCAGCAGCCTTAATCTAGACAAGACTGAAGCTTTCTTT
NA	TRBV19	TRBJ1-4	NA	CASSIYGSPKLFF	TGTGCCAGTAGTATATACGGCAGTCCAAAACTGTTTTTT
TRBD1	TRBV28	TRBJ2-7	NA	CASSNIRTGGYEQYF	TGTGCCAGCAGTAATATCCGGACAGGGGGCTACGAGCAGTACTTC